Listed here are 18 T cell receptor beta chains from one sample, sequenced in a study of blood T cell repertoires in COVID-19. Method: immunoSEQ multiplex PCR; TCRdb's copy keeps in-frame clones and lacks some. The sample holds approximately 17,000 clones, around 89% seen once. The material sequenced was PBMCs or T cells enriched from blood (not recorded which). The receptors shown here come from a young woman who had recovered from COVID-19.

The CDR3 is CAIRRTGDGTEAFF. The CDR3 nucleotides are TGTGCCATCAGAAGAACAGGGGACGGAACTGAAGCTTTCTTT. The chain couples TRBV10-3 to TRBJ1-1; 7 bases align to TRBD1. V dropped 6 bases and J dropped 5; count of bases not matched to a gene: 9. The germline V gene encodes CDR1 ENHRY and CDR2 SYGVKD. The CDR3 totals 14 residues.

V is TRBV9 and J is TRBJ2-5; TRBD1 is a possible D gene (5 bases). CDR1 SGDLS and CDR2 YYNGEE come from the germline V gene. The CDR3 is 13 amino acids. V lost 7 bases to trimming and J lost 1 base, with 11 bases between them. The CDR3 loop is CASALTAQETQYF. For the CDR3, the DNA is TGTGCCAGCGCGTTGACAGCCCAAGAGACCCAGTACTTC.

The V call is TRBV7-2, the J call TRBJ2-1; TRBD1 aligns across 8 bases. Germline V gene data show CDR1 as SGHTA and CDR2 as FQGNSA. V shed 3 bases and J 5 bases; nucleotides not matched to a gene: 6. The CDR3 has 15 amino acids. The CDR3 bases are TGTGCCAGCAGCTTTGGACAGGGTTCAGACAATGAGCAGTTCTTC. The encoded protein is CASSFGQGSDNEQFF.

The chain is built from TRBV28 and TRBJ2-7; D may be TRBD1 (7 bases). Deletions cut 2 bases from V and 6 bases from J, with 23 bases between. The length of the CDR3 is 17 residues. Looked up from germline, CDR1 is MDHEN and CDR2 is SYDVKM. The CDR3 DNA sequence: TGTGCCAGCAGTTTAGATCCGGGGGTGACAGGGTGGGTCGAGCAGTACTTC. Its protein is CASSLDPGVTGWVEQYF.

The chain combines TRBV5-4 with TRBJ2-3, with 8 bases lining up with TRBD2. CDR1 is SGHNT, CDR2 YYREEE, per germline (reference sequence). The CDR3 sequence is 15 residues long. Trimming at V came to 2 bases and at J to 6 bases, leaving 8 bases not matched to a gene. The CDR3 coding sequence is TGTGCCAGCAGCTTACCGGGGGGGGCAAGGGATACGCAGTATTTT. Translation gives CASSLPGGARDTQYF.

This chain uses TRBV2 with TRBJ1-4, with 7 bases lining up with TRBD1. The CDR3 runs to 14 residues. Per the germline V gene, CDR1 is SNHLY and CDR2 is FYNNEI. Unmatched junction bases numbered 8, after V lost 8 bases and J lost 5 bases. The CDR3 DNA follows: TGTGCCAGCGTCCCCGGGACAGAGAATGAAAAACTGTTTTTT. It yields the protein CASVPGTENEKLFF.

This clone was recorded once. The CDR3 bases are TGTGCCAGTAGTATAGGAGGCCGTGGGTATGGCTACACCTTC. Amino acids: CASSIGGRGYGYTF. The chain combines TRBV19 with TRBJ1-2; D unresolved. The CDR3 length is 14 residues. V lost 1 base and J lost 5, with 11 bases in between. Germline CDR1 LNHDA, CDR2 SQIVND (reference sequence).

The count of this clone is one. The V gene is TRBV19, the J gene TRBJ1-5; D remains unclear. V was clipped by 9 bases and J by 1 base, with 16 bases between them. The length of the CDR3 is 15 residues. From germline, CDR1 is LNHDA and CDR2 SQIVND (reference sequence). The CDR3 nucleotides are TGTGCCAGCGGGTCCGGGTGGATGAGCAATCAGCCCCAGCATTTT. It is translated as CASGSGWMSNQPQHF.

This chain links TRBV2 with TRBJ2-7, with 8 bases identical to TRBD2. Germline values: CDR1 SNHLY, CDR2 FYNNEI. Germline trimming cut 2 bases from V and 3 bases from J; bases unmatched to any gene: 6. The CDR3 runs 15 residues. The CDR3 protein is CASSELGSGGYEQYF. CDR3 in DNA: TGTGCCAGCAGTGAATTGGGCAGCGGGGGCTACGAGCAGTACTTC.

The V and J genes are TRBV9 and TRBJ2-2; D is possibly TRBD2 (6 bases). V lost 4 bases, J lost 7 bases, and 17 bases lay in between. This CDR3 comprises 15 residues. CDR1 SGDLS and CDR2 YYNGEE come from the germline V gene. The CDR3 loop reads CASSPFRGWGGELFF. The CDR3 DNA is TGTGCCAGCAGCCCCTTCCGGGGGTGGGGCGGGGAGCTGTTTTTT.

The rearrangement links TRBV7-4 to TRBJ2-7, with D possibly matching TRBD1 (5 bases). Germline assignment: CDR1 SGHVT and CDR2 SQSDAQ. This CDR3 has 16 amino acids. Trimming took off 6 bases at V and 3 bases at J, with 21 bases between the two ends. Written as DNA, the CDR3 is TGTGCCAGCAGTCCACTAAAGGGGCCAACATTCTACGAGCAGTACTTC. The encoded protein is CASSPLKGPTFYEQYF.

The rearrangement joins TRBV30 to TRBJ1-1; D call uncertain. The V end lost 2 bases, the J end lost 8 bases, and 9 bases lay between the germline ends. Germline V gene lookup returns CDR1 GTSNPN and CDR2 SVGIG (reference sequence). CDR3 length: 11 amino acids. The CDR3 nucleotides read TGTGCCTGGAGTTGGCGGGTAGAAGCTTTCTTT. Its protein product is CAWSWRVEAFF. The entire variable domain, with the rest obtained from reference TRBV30 and TRBJ1-1, is as follows: SQTIHQWPATLVQPVGSPLSLECTVEGTSNPNLYWYRQAAGRGLQLLFYSVGIGQISSEVPQNLSASRPQDRQFILSSKKLLLSDSGFYLCAWSWRVEAFFGQGTRLTVV.

This chain links TRBV15 with TRBJ2-7; 7 bases are a match to TRBD1. Germline lookup yields CDR1 LNHNV and CDR2 YYDKDF (reference sequence). The CDR3 consists of 15 residues. The J segment lost 2 bases and the V segment lost 3 bases, leaving 7 bases of the junction unmatched. This CDR3 is CATSSLTGPTYEQYF. CDR3 bases: TGTGCCACCAGCAGCTTGACAGGGCCCACCTACGAGCAGTACTTC. Full variable domain (outside the CDR3, taken from reference TRBV15 and TRBJ2-7): DAMVIQNPRYQVTQFGKPVTLSCSQTLNHNVMYWYQQKSSQAPKLLFHYYDKDFNNEADTPDNFQSRRPNTSFCFLDIRSPGLGDTAMYLCATSSLTGPTYEQYFGPGTRLTVT.

This chain uses TRBV25-1 with TRBJ1-4; 9 bases line up with TRBD1. V was clipped by 3 bases and J by 11 bases; unmatched bases: 13. There are 16 residues in the CDR3. Germline V gene lookup returns CDR1 MGHDK and CDR2 SYGVNS. This CDR3 reads CASSDLGPGTGTKLFF. CDR3 DNA: TGTGCCAGCAGTGATTTGGGTCCCGGGACAGGGACGAAACTGTTTTTT.

The chain couples TRBV5-4 to TRBJ2-1; D might be TRBD2 (5 bases). V was cut by 4 bases and J by 1 base, with 12 bases left in between. CDR3 size: 15 residues. CDR1 and CDR2 from the germline V gene are SGHNT and YYREEE (reference sequence). The CDR3 reads CASSTEAGSYNEQFF. For the CDR3, the DNA is TGTGCCAGCAGCACGGAGGCGGGTTCCTACAATGAGCAGTTCTTC. Supplemented by reference TRBV5-4 and TRBJ2-1, the full variable domain reads ETGVTQSPTHLIKTRGQQVTLRCSSQSGHNTVSWYQQALGQGPQFIFQYYREEENGRGNFPPRFSGLQFPNYSSELNVNALELDDSALYLCASSTEAGSYNEQFFGPGTRLTVL.

V gene TRBV4-2 combines with J gene TRBJ1-1, with 7 bases matching TRBD1. This CDR3 has 14 residues. The ends lost 1 base at V and 4 bases at J; junction bases unmatched: 3. CDR1 is LGHNA, CDR2 YNFKEQ, per germline. The CDR3: CASSQVAGGTEAFF. The CDR3 coding sequence is TGTGCCAGCAGCCAAGTCGCAGGGGGCACTGAAGCTTTCTTT.

The gene calls are TRBV5-5 and TRBJ1-1; D possibly corresponds to TRBD1 (6 bases). Germline values: CDR1 SGHKS, CDR2 YYEKEE (reference sequence). This CDR3 contains 15 residues. V was cut by 1 base and J by 5 bases, with 15 bases left in between. CDR3 coding DNA: TGTGCCAGCAGCTTGAGCGGACAGTGGTTAACTGAAGCTTTCTTT. Protein sequence: CASSLSGQWLTEAFF.

The V call is TRBV18, the J call TRBJ1-1, with 9 bases identical to TRBD1. Germline-derived CDR1 and CDR2 are KGHSH and LQKENI. V lost 0 bases to trimming and J lost 1 base; unmatched junction nucleotides: 3. The length of the CDR3 is 16 residues. CDR3 protein: CASSPPAGQGNTEAFF. CDR3 nucleotides: TGTGCCAGCTCACCACCGGCGGGACAGGGGAACACTGAAGCTTTCTTT.